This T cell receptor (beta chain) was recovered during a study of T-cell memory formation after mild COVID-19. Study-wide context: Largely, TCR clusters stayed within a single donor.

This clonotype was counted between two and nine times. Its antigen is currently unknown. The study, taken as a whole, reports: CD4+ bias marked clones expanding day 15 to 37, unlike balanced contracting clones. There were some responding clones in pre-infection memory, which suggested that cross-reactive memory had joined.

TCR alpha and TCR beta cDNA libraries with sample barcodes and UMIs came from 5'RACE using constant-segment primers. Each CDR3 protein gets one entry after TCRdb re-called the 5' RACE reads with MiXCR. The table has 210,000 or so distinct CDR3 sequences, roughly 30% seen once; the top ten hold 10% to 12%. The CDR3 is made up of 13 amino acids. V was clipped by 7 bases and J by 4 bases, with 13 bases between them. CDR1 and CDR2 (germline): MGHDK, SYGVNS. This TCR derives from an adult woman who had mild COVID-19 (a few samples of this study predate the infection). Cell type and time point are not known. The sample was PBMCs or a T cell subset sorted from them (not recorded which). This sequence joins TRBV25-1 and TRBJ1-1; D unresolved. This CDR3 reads CASTSLLGTEAFF. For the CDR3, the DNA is TGTGCCAGCACGTCCCTACTTGGCACTGAAGCTTTCTTT.